The present entry profiles one TCR beta chain with its context. Reprocessing the 5' RACE reads, TCRdb reports a single entry for every CDR3 protein and omits DNA. Its table lists around 450,000 distinct CDR3 sequences. The data originate from a study of monozygotic twins with inflammatory bowel disease. Material for sequencing was blood. The clonotype comes from a human donor with ulcerative colitis or Crohn's disease, or a healthy co-twin of an affected twin (not recorded which).

The CDR3: CASSSRPDSEQFF. The chain employs TRBV7-3 and TRBJ2-1. The V gene's germline CDR1 is SGHTA and CDR2 FQGTGA. The CDR3 has 13 amino acids.